The clone carrying this T cell receptor beta chain was observed a handful of times. Uncontrolled infection, other autoimmune disease, pregnancy or lactation barred patients from enrollment. This specimen comes from a study of T cells in Graves' hyperthyroidism and ophthalmopathy. TCR beta CDR3 region amplification was performed from RNA transcripts. HTBI primers were the set used in a first-round RT-PCR of the TCR CDR3. TCRdb analysed the multiplex PCR reads with MiXCR anew, one entry per CDR3 protein. The data show hundreds of thousands of distinct CDR3 sequences, 15% to 20% seen once. Germline CDR1 is SEHNR and CDR2 is FQNEAQ (reference sequence). This CDR3 contains 13 residues. Losses at the gene ends were 5 bases for V and 6 bases for J; bases not matched to a gene: 7.

The TCR sequence derives from a man in his forties or fifties with Graves' ophthalmopathy. The V and J genes are TRBV7-9 and TRBJ2-7; TRBD1 aligns across 7 bases. Sequences were obtained from blood. The CDR3 DNA sequence: TGTGCCAGCAGCCCCGCGACAGGGTTCGAGCAGTACTTC. As protein: CASSPATGFEQYF.